This T cell receptor (beta chain) was sequenced for a study of cytomegalovirus exposure and HLA in healthy donors. Study-wide points: Under in vitro conditions, three CMV-associated chains were confirmed as specific for CMV antigens.

There are a few counts of this clone. Its specificity is unknown. A multiplex PCR was run with 60 Vbeta primers and 13 Jbeta primers. Some clones are missing from TCRdb's copy, which holds only in-frame ones; the method was immunoSEQ multiplex PCR. The table lists 150,000 or so clones, about 74% of them singletons. The clonotype originates from a man between 18 and 35 years old in good health and CMV-seropositive. The sequenced sample consisted of PBMCs.

The CDR3 region has the DNA TGTGCCAGCAGCGACCCGGGACTACCACGGGAGACCCAGTACTTC. Translation gives CASSDPGLPRETQYF. This chain links TRBV6-6 with TRBJ2-5, with 7 bases matching TRBD2. This CDR3 region has 15 residues. CDR1 MNHNY and CDR2 SVGAGI come from the germline V gene (reference sequence). Trimming took 6 bases from V and 5 from J; bases not matched to a gene: 12.